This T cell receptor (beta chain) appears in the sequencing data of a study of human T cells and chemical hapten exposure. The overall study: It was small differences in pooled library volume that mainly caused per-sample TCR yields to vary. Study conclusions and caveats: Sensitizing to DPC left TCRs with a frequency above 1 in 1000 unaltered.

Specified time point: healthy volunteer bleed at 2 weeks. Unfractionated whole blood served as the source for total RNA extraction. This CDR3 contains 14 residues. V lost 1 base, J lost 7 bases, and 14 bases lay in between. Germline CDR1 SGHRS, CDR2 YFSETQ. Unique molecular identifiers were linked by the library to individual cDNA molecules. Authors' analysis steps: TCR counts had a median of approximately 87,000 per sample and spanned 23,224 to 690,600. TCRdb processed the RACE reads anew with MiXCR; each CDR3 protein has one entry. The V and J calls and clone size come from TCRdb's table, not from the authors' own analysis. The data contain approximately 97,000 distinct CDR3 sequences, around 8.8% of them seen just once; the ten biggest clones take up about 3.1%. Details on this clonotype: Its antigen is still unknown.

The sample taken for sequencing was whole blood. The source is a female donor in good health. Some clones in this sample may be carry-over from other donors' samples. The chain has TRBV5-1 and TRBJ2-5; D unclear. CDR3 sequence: CASSLTHSDSTQYF. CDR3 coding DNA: TGCGCCAGCAGCTTGACCCATTCCGACTCGACCCAGTACTTC.